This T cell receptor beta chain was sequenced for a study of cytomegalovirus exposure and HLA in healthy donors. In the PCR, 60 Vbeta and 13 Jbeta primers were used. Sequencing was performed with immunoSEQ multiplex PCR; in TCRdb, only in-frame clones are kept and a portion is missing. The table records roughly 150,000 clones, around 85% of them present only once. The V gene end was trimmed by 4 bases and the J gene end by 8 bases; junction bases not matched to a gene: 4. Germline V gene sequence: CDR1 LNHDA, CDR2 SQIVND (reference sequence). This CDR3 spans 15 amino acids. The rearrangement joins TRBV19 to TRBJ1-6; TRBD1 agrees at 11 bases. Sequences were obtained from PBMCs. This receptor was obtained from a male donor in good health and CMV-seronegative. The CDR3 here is CASSRTGGADSPLHF. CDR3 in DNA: TGTGCCAGTAGTAGGACAGGGGGCGCCGATTCACCCCTCCACTTT. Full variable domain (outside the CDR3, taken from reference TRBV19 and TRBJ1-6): DGGITQSPKYLFRKEGQNVTLSCEQNLNHDAMYWYRQDPGQGLRLIYYSQIVNDFQKGDIAEGYSVSREKKESFPLTVTSAQKNPTAFYLCASSRTGGADSPLHFGNGTRLTVT.